This T cell receptor (beta chain) was sequenced in a study of T and B cells in COVID-19 patients. Study-level background: COVID-19 patients gave peripheral blood either during active infection or after recovery.

BIOMED2 TRB-A/B primer pools were used in multiplex TRB PCR. Using its own MiXCR run on the multiplex PCR reads, TCRdb lists one record per CDR3 protein. The sample has fewer than 9,500 distinct CDR3 sequences, 30% to 40% seen once. Regarding this clonotype: The junction and the germline gene differ at one end; a read error may be behind it.

Blood genomic DNA input for TRB amplification was about 220-500 ng. The sequenced sample consisted of blood. The receptor was isolated from a human donor who had recovered from COVID-19.

CDR3 residues: CASRLDGRQGTSPLHF. The CDR3 nucleotides are TGCGCCAGCAGGTTGGATGGAAGACAGGGAACTTCACCCCTCCACTTT. The chain has TRBV5-5 and TRBJ1-6; 7 bases agree with TRBD1. Germline V lookup: CDR1 SGHKS, CDR2 YYEKEE (reference sequence). The CDR3 has 16 residues.